This TCR beta chain was retrieved from a study of T-cell reconstitution after alpha-beta-depleted transplantation in children. For TCRbeta, the library was prepared with unique molecular identifiers. TCRdb recomputed calls from the PCR reads with MiXCR, one row per CDR3 protein. The sample lists about 400,000 distinct CDR3 sequences, just over 20% occurring once. Germline V gives CDR1 SGHVS, CDR2 FQNEAQ. The CDR3 spans 14 residues. Concerning this clonotype itself: Germline is not matched at one junction end, which may reflect a read error.

The chain recombines TRBV7-8 with TRBJ2-3; 9 nucleotides match TRBD2. The source is a human donor who donated a stem cell graft to a child with acute myeloid leukemia. This sample comprised PBMCs from the stem cell graft donor, obtained from the stem cell graft. The CDR3 loop is CASSLAGFTDTQYF. The CDR3 nucleotides are TGTGCCAGCAGCCTAGCGGGATTCACAGATACGCAGTATTTT.